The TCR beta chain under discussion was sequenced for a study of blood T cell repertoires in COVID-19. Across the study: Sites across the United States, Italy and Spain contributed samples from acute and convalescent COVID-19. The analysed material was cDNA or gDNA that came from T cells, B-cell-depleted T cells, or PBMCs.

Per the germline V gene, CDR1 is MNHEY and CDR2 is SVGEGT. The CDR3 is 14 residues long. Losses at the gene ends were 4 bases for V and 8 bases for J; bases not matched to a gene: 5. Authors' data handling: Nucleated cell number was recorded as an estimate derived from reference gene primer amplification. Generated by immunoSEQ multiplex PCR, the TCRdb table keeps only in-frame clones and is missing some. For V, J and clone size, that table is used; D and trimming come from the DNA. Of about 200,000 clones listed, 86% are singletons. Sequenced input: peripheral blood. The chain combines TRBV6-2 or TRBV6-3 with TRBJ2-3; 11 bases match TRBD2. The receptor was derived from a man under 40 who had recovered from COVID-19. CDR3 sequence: CASSFGSGGGTQYF. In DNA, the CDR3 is TGTGCCAGCAGTTTCGGTAGCGGGGGGGGTACGCAGTATTTT.